The 18 T cell receptor beta chains listed next were all sequenced from one sample in a study of T cells in Graves' hyperthyroidism and ophthalmopathy. Amplification of TCR beta CDR3 regions was performed using RNA transcripts as template. Using the HTBI primer set, a first-round RT-PCR was run on the TCR CDR3. TCRdb itself ran the multiplex PCR reads through MiXCR, one entry per CDR3 protein. This sample has around 540,000 distinct CDR3 sequences, with about 43% found just once. Sequences were obtained from peripheral blood or thyroid tissue (not recorded which). These receptors were obtained from a woman under 30 with Graves' hyperthyroidism.

With respect to this clonotype: One end of the junction does not line up with germline, which may come from a read error. V is TRBV7-1 and J is TRBJ2-5; D is undetermined. TRBV7-1 is an ORF for which the function is uncertain. This CDR3 is built from 14 residues. CDR3 loop: CASKVRFMQEAQYF. The CDR3 DNA is TGTGCCAGCAAGGTCAGATTTATGCAAGAGGCCCAGTACTTC.

This clonotype was recorded once. A much bigger clone sits one base away, suggesting this may be a read error. The chain carries TRBV15 and TRBJ1-1; D is undetermined. V was cut by 0 bases and J by 5 bases, with 13 bases left in between. Germline loops: CDR1 LNHNV, CDR2 YYDKDF (reference sequence). The CDR3 extends over 15 amino acids. The CDR3 loop reads CATSRDPQDGTEAFF. CDR3 bases: TGTGCCACCAGCAGAGATCCCCAGGATGGTACTGAAGCTTTCTTT.

As concerns this clonotype: An end of the junction differs from the germline gene, which may be a read error. The chain couples TRBV10-3 to TRBJ2-2; D is perhaps TRBD2 (6 bases). CDR1 is ENHRY, CDR2 SYGVKD, per germline. The CDR3 is made up of 15 amino acids. CDR3 sequence (DNA): TGTGCCAGCAGTTACGGGGGAGTTATTTCCGGGGAGCTGTTTTTT. The encoded protein is CASSYGGVISGELFF.

About this clonotype: A much larger clonotype is one base distant, so this may be a read error. This rearrangement joins TRBV20-1 to TRBJ1-5; D perhaps matches TRBD1 (6 bases). This CDR3 spans 13 amino acids. Germline V lookup: CDR1 DFQATT, CDR2 SNEGSKA (reference sequence). CDR3 region: CNAATGRNQPQHF. CDR3 in DNA: TGCAATGCTGCCACAGGGCGTAATCAGCCCCAGCATTTT.

V is TRBV24-1 and J is TRBJ2-7, with D perhaps TRBD1 (5 bases). The germline V and J ends were trimmed by 9 bases and 6 bases, with 17 bases remaining between them. Per germline, CDR1 KGHDR and CDR2 SFDVKD. This CDR3 spans 13 amino acids. This CDR3 reads CATQSDRTGEQYF. In DNA, the CDR3 is TGTGCCACCCAATCCGACAGAACCGGCGAGCAGTACTTC.

This chain joins TRBV29-1 and TRBJ1-1; no reliable D call. Germline values: CDR1 SQVTM, CDR2 ANQGSEA. V lost 5 bases, J lost 6 bases, and 10 bases lay in between. This CDR3 contains 11 residues. CDR3 residues: CSVTSVAEAFF. CDR3 in DNA: TGCAGCGTTACGTCAGTGGCTGAAGCTTTCTTT.

The rearrangement links TRBV14 to TRBJ1-4, with 9 positions matching TRBD1. J lost 5 bases, V lost 2 bases, and 6 bases had no gene match. Per the germline V gene, CDR1 is SGHDN and CDR2 is FVKESK. The length of the CDR3 is 16 residues. The CDR3 nucleotides are TGTGCCAGCAGCCAACCCGGGACAGGGCAAAATGAAAAACTGTTTTTT. Its protein is CASSQPGTGQNEKLFF.

For the CDR3, the DNA is TGTGCCAGCAGGTCCGGGACAGGCAATGAAAAACTGTTTTTT. This encodes CASRSGTGNEKLFF. This chain links TRBV2 with TRBJ1-4; 8 positions agree with TRBD1. The germline CDR1 and CDR2 sequences are SNHLY and FYNNEI. This CDR3 comprises 14 residues. V trimming: 6 bases; J trimming: 5 bases; junction bases outside the gene matches: 5.

The sample holds a few counts of this clonotype. This chain uses TRBV19 with TRBJ1-5; 7 bases agree with TRBD1. The CDR3 is 17 residues long. The V gene's germline CDR1 is LNHDA and CDR2 SQIVND (reference sequence). V lost 4 bases and J lost 1; bases outside the gene matches: 10. The CDR3 here is CASSRTPGQKSNQPQHF. DNA for the CDR3: TGTGCCAGTAGTAGAACTCCGGGACAGAAAAGCAATCAGCCCCAGCATTTT.

In DNA, the CDR3 is TGTGCCATCACTGGGGAGAGGCTGCTCCAGCATTTT. Protein sequence: CAITGERLLQHF. The chain couples TRBV10-3 to TRBJ1-5; D not resolved. Germline V CDR1 and CDR2: ENHRY, SYGVKD. CDR3 length: 12 residues. The germline V and J ends were trimmed by 7 bases and 12 bases, with 16 bases remaining between them.

This chain uses TRBV24-1 with TRBJ2-1; possibly TRBD1 for D (6 bases). Germline lookup yields CDR1 KGHDR and CDR2 SFDVKD. V dropped 0 bases and J dropped 9 bases, with 11 bases sitting between them. The CDR3 is 14 amino acids. CDR3 nucleotides: TGTGCCACCAGTGATTTGCGAGGGGGTAGTGAGCAGTTCTTC. This sequence encodes CATSDLRGGSEQFF.

This clonotype was detected many times. The chain is built from TRBV2 and TRBJ2-5, with 12 bases identical to TRBD2. Germline-derived CDR1 and CDR2 are SNHLY and FYNNEI. The junction had 6 bases not matched to a gene; V was cut back by 11 bases and J by 2 bases. This CDR3 has 14 residues. Written as DNA, the CDR3 is TGTGCCTCTCGGACTAGCGGGACACAAGAGACCCAGTACTTC. Translated, it gives CASRTSGTQETQYF. Supplemented by reference TRBV2 and TRBJ2-5, the full variable domain reads EPEVTQTPSHQVTQMGQEVILRCVPISNHLYFYWYRQILGQKVEFLVSFYNNEISEKSEIFDDQFSVERPDGSNFTLKIRSTKLEDSAMYFCASRTSGTQETQYFGPGTRLLVL.

The gene calls are TRBV5-5 and TRBJ1-6; TRBD1 is a possible D gene (6 bases). The V gene's germline CDR1 is SGHKS and CDR2 YYEKEE (reference sequence). Trimming cost V 4 bases and J 0 bases, with 8 bases left between them. The CDR3 is 15 residues long. The CDR3 here is CASSGTYSYNSPLHF. In nucleotides, the CDR3 is TGTGCCAGCAGCGGGACATACTCCTATAATTCACCCCTCCACTTT.

The chain has TRBV20-1 and TRBJ1-5, with 9 bases fitting TRBD1. Germline V gene sequence: CDR1 DFQATT, CDR2 SNEGSKA (reference sequence). The V gene end was trimmed by 2 bases and the J gene end by 7 bases; junction bases not matched to a gene: 9. The CDR3 is 15 amino acids. This CDR3 is CSARSNRGLDQPQHF. In DNA, the CDR3 is TGCAGTGCTAGATCGAACAGGGGGCTCGACCAGCCCCAGCATTTT.

This chain joins TRBV2 and TRBJ2-5, with 10 positions matching TRBD1. V lost 10 bases and J lost 5; bases outside the gene matches: 4. CDR3 size: 12 residues. Germline V gives CDR1 SNHLY, CDR2 FYNNEI. The CDR3 loop reads CAIDRGQETQYF. As DNA, the CDR3 is TGTGCCATCGACAGGGGGCAGGAGACCCAGTACTTC.

This clonotype was detected many times. The chain combines TRBV2 with TRBJ2-7; possible D gene TRBD1, 5 bases. The CDR3 loop spans 13 amino acids. V lost 2 bases and J 2 bases, leaving 7 bases between the germline ends. Per the germline V gene, CDR1 is SNHLY and CDR2 is FYNNEI. CDR3: CASSEHRPYEQYF. CDR3 coding DNA: TGTGCCAGCAGTGAACACAGGCCCTACGAGCAGTACTTC.

A few counts support this clonotype. V gene TRBV7-2 combines with J gene TRBJ2-7, with 9 nucleotides matching TRBD2. V lost 4 bases and J lost 3; bases outside the gene matches: 4. Germline CDR1 and CDR2: SGHTA and FQGNSA. This CDR3 contains 14 residues. CDR3: CASSSSGADYEQYF. The CDR3 DNA reads as TGTGCCAGCAGCTCTAGCGGGGCTGACTACGAGCAGTACTTC.

This clonotype has only one observation. One end of the junction varies from germline; a read error may be responsible. The chain couples TRBV7-2 to TRBJ1-4; 7 positions match TRBD1. This CDR3 spans 16 amino acids. CDR1 and CDR2 from the germline V gene are SGHTA and FQGNSA. CDR3 protein: CASSSLGQLTNEELFF. DNA for the CDR3: TGTGCCAGCAGCTCGTTGGGACAGCTAACTAATGAAGAACTGTTTTTT.